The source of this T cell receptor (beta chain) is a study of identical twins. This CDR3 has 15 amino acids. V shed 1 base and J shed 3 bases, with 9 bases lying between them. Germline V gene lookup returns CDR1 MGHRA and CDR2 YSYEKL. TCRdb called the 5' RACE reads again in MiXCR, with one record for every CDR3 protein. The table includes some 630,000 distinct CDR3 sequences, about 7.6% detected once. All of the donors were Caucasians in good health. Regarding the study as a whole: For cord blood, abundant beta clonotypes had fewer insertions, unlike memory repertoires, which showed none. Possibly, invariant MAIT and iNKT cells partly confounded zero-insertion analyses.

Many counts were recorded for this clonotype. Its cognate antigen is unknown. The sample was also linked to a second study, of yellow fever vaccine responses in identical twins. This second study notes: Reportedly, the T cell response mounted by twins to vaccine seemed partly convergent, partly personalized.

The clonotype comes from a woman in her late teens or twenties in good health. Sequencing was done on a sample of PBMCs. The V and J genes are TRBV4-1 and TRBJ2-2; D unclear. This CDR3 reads CASSQATADTGELFF. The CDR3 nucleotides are TGCGCCAGCAGCCAAGCAACCGCGGACACCGGGGAGCTGTTTTTT.